The 8 T cell receptor beta chains given below trace back to one sample, sequenced in a study of Ad26.COV2.S vaccination and SARS-CoV-2 variants. The method was immunoSEQ multiplex PCR; TCRdb's version includes in-frame clones alone and lacks a portion of them. The data hold 450,000 to 550,000 clones, with nearly 90% observed a single time. Treatment in this sample: some 20 received Ad26.COV2.S at low or high dose, single or two shots; a few received placebo; per-sample allocation not given. Day 63 after the first vaccine or placebo injection was the time point for sampling. The material was peripheral blood, obtained in a trial of Ad26.COV2.S vaccine versus placebo. The receptors stem from a person aged 18 to 65 who received the Ad26.COV2.S COVID-19 vaccine or a placebo.

The chain has TRBV4-1 and TRBJ1-5, with D possibly being TRBD1 (6 bases). The CDR3 spans 16 residues. Trimming left V 1 base short and J 0 bases short, with 10 bases between. Germline V lookup: CDR1 MGHRA, CDR2 YSYEKL. CDR3 loop: CASSQGQGYSNQPQHF. The CDR3 DNA reads TGCGCCAGCAGCCAAGGTCAGGGGTATAGCAATCAGCCCCAGCATTTT.

This clone was seen just once. The rearrangement links TRBV5-4 to TRBJ2-7, with 10 bases identical to TRBD1. Germline loops: CDR1 SGHNT, CDR2 YYREEE (reference sequence). V was pared by 5 bases and J by 4 bases, with 12 bases of the junction left unmatched. The CDR3 runs to 16 residues. CDR3 nucleotides: TGTGCCAGCAGTACCCTGACAGGGGGCGCGGGGTACGAGCAGTACTTC. It codes for CASSTLTGGAGYEQYF.

CDR3 sequence: CASSLDTSGTWGTDTQYF. CDR3 sequence (DNA): TGTGCCAGCAGCTTAGATACTAGCGGGACTTGGGGCACAGATACGCAGTATTTT. The V gene is TRBV7-9, the J gene TRBJ2-3; 10 positions agree with TRBD2. Germline-derived CDR1 and CDR2 are SEHNR and FQNEAQ (reference sequence). V shed 1 base and J 1 base; nucleotides not matched to a gene: 8. There are 18 residues in the CDR3.

This chain connects TRBV5-5 to TRBJ2-3; D perhaps matches TRBD2 (6 bases). The germline V and J ends were trimmed by 4 bases and 2 bases, with 11 bases remaining between them. This CDR3 has 14 residues. Germline V lookup: CDR1 SGHKS, CDR2 YYEKEE (reference sequence). CDR3 DNA sequence: TGTGCCAGCAGCCGGGACTCCCTCACAGATACGCAGTATTTT. Residues: CASSRDSLTDTQYF.

The V call is TRBV11-2, the J call TRBJ2-7, with D tentatively TRBD2 (7 bases). There are 15 residues in the CDR3. Germline V gene data show CDR1 as SGHAT and CDR2 as FQNNGV. The V gene lost 0 bases and the J gene lost 3 bases, with 12 bases spanning the gap. CDR3 sequence (DNA): TGTGCCAGCAGCTTAGAGGGAGGGGGAAGCTACGAGCAGTACGTC. Its protein product is CASSLEGGGSYEQYV.

The V call is TRBV25-1, the J call TRBJ1-2, with D unresolved. The CDR3 runs 14 residues. Per germline, CDR1 MGHDK and CDR2 SYGVNS. The germline V and J ends were trimmed by 2 bases and 2 bases, with 9 bases remaining between them. The CDR3 coding sequence is TGTGCCAGCAGTGAACCTGGGCTGAACTATGGCTACACCTTC. Translation gives CASSEPGLNYGYTF.

The chain links TRBV9 to TRBJ2-3; 7 bases are a match to TRBD2. The CDR3 has 16 amino acids. Germline CDR1 is SGDLS and CDR2 is YYNGEE. J gave up 1 base and V 4 bases, and 9 bases lay outside the gene matches. The CDR3 bases are TGTGCCAGCAGCCCTACGGGACTACGGGGCACAGATACGCAGTATTTT. Amino acid sequence: CASSPTGLRGTDTQYF.

The CDR3 loop is CASSLAQWGNSPLHF. The CDR3 DNA follows: TGTGCCAGCAGTTTAGCCCAGTGGGGGAATTCACCCCTCCACTTT. The chain uses TRBV28 and TRBJ1-6; a possible D gene is TRBD1 (5 bases). The V gene's germline CDR1 is MDHEN and CDR2 SYDVKM. V lost 2 bases, J lost 7 bases, and 12 bases lay in between. This CDR3 region has 15 residues.